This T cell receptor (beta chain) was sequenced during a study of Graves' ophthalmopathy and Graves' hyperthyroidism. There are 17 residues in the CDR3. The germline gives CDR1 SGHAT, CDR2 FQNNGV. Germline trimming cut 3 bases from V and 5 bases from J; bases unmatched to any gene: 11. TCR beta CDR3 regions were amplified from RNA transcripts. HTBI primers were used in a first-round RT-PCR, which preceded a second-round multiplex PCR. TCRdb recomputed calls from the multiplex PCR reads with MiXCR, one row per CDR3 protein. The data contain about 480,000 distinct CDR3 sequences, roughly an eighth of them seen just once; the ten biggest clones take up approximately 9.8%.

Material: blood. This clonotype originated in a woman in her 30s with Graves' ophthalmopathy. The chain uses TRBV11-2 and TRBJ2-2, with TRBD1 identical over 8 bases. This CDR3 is CASSFRPRGPGTGELFF. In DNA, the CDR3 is TGTGCCAGCAGCTTCCGTCCCAGGGGGCCAGGGACCGGGGAGCTGTTTTTT.